The 9 T cell receptor beta chains in this list originate from one sample, sequenced in a study of T cell repertoires in cytomegalovirus infection (dated by TCRdb to between 2018 and 2021). TCRdb names Illumina HiSeq 1500 as the instrument used. The public reads were run again by TCRdb, first through fastp at Q25 and then through MiXCR, and only productive beta chains were kept. Every CDR3 protein is listed once, alongside the most common genes and DNA of its rows. The sample table shows 350,000 to 450,000 distinct CDR3 sequences, and around a sixth are seen once. Of the sample, approximately 10% is held by the ten largest clones. Sequenced sample: PBMCs. Every receptor here comes from a human donor in good health (CMV status not recorded). Some clones in this sample may be carry-over from other donors' samples.

This clonotype was observed a few times. This sequence joins TRBV11-1 and TRBJ2-2; maybe TRBD1 (5 bases). The CDR3 totals 14 residues. CDR1 SGHAT and CDR2 FQDESV come from the germline V gene (reference sequence). V lost 7 bases and J lost 2, with 11 bases in between. The CDR3 region is CASKIDSNTGELFF. Written as DNA, the CDR3 is TGTGCCAGCAAAATCGACAGTAACACCGGGGAGCTGTTTTTT. The complete variable domain, with remaining parts taken from reference TRBV11-1 and TRBJ2-2, reads EAEVAQSPRYKITEKSQAVAFWCDPISGHATLYWYRQILGQGPELLVQFQDESVVDDSQLPKDRFSAERLKGVDSTLKIQPAELGDSAMYLCASKIDSNTGELFFGEGSRLTVL.

This clonotype was detected only a few times. One end of the junction is discordant with germline, which a read error may explain. This chain joins TRBV6-1 and TRBJ2-3, with D unclear. The CDR3 covers 12 residues. The germline V gene encodes CDR1 MNHNS and CDR2 SASEGT. CDR3 in amino acids: CASTFGTDTQYF. Here the CDR3 DNA reads TGTGCCAGCACATTCGGCACAGATACGCAGTATTTC.

In its sample, this clonotype was seen a few times. The V gene is TRBV28, the J gene TRBJ1-4, with a tentative D call TRBD1 (5 bases). Germline CDR1 and CDR2: MDHEN and SYDVKM. The CDR3 runs 10 residues. With 10 bases removed from V and 14 bases from J, the gap between germline ends came to 14 bases. As DNA, the CDR3 is TGTGCCACCCTCGGGACTCGTCTGTTTTTT. The encoded protein is CATLGTRLFF.

V gene TRBV4-3 combines with J gene TRBJ2-1; 9 bases line up with TRBD2. Germline trimming cut 4 bases from V and 2 bases from J; bases unmatched to any gene: 18. Germline V gives CDR1 LGHNA, CDR2 YSLEER. The CDR3 runs 20 residues. CDR3 residues: CASSLGFLRSGRAAYNEQFF. The CDR3, as DNA: TGCGCCAGCAGCCTCGGTTTTTTGCGTAGCGGGAGAGCGGCCTACAATGAGCAGTTCTTC.

This clonotype was detected a few times. This rearrangement joins TRBV6-2 or TRBV6-3 to TRBJ1-2; D is uncertain. CDR3 length: 11 residues. V lost 6 bases and J lost 7, with 9 bases in between. Germline values: CDR1 MNHEY, CDR2 SVGEGT. In DNA, the CDR3 is TGTGCCAGCAGGACGGACGGTGGCTACACCTTC. Residues: CASRTDGGYTF.

This clonotype was counted at least ten times. V usage is TRBV28 and J usage is TRBJ2-5; 7 bases are shared with TRBD1. Germline-derived CDR1 and CDR2 are MDHEN and SYDVKM. This CDR3 contains 14 residues. V gave up 7 bases and J gave up 4 bases; unmatched junction bases: 9. In nucleotides, the CDR3 is TGTGCCAGCAACCCCGCAGGGGGTCGAGAGACCCAGTACTTC. As protein: CASNPAGGRETQYF.

This chain connects TRBV2 to TRBJ2-2; 7 nucleotides agree with TRBD2. The CDR3 is made up of 15 amino acids. Germline loops: CDR1 SNHLY, CDR2 FYNNEI. V was pared by 8 bases and J by 6 bases, with 12 bases of the junction left unmatched. The CDR3 loop is CASGGGLGRPGELFF. Written as DNA, the CDR3 is TGTGCCAGCGGGGGAGGACTAGGTCGTCCCGGGGAGCTGTTTTTT.

This clonotype was counted between two and nine times. The genes are TRBV7-2 and TRBJ2-1; D possibly matches TRBD1 or TRBD2 (6 bases each). Trimming removed 5 bases from V and 2 bases from J, with 10 bases in between. The CDR3 contains 14 residues. Germline V gives CDR1 SGHTA, CDR2 FQGNSA. The CDR3 bases are TGTGCCAGCAGCCCCGGGGGCCCCTACAATGAGCAGTTCTTC. Encoded protein: CASSPGGPYNEQFF.

The table lists this clonotype with many counts. V is TRBV10-3 and J is TRBJ2-3; 9 bases line up with TRBD2. After removal of 6 bases from V and 4 bases from J, the junction contained 8 bases not matched to a gene. CDR1 and CDR2 (germline): ENHRY, SYGVKD. This CDR3 has 15 amino acids. In nucleotides, the CDR3 is TGTGCCATCAGAGACTCGACTAGCGGAGCAGATACGCAGTATTTT. Protein product: CAIRDSTSGADTQYF.